This TCR beta chain was profiled in a study of T cell repertoires in cytomegalovirus infection. J lost 6 bases, V lost 0 bases, and 1 base had no gene match. Per the germline V gene, CDR1 is SGHTA and CDR2 is FQGNSA. The CDR3 sequence is 14 residues long. TCRdb re-analysed the reads in MiXCR, keeping a single row per CDR3 protein. The table records a few hundred thousand distinct CDR3 sequences, around a tenth of them present only once. This clonotype was counted at least ten times. Its cognate antigen is unknown. Points from the study as a whole: What dominated the ex vivo response were HLA-C-restricted CMV-specific TCR beta clonotypes.

This TCR was recovered from a human donor in good health (CMV status not recorded). Some clones in this sample may be carry-over from other donors' samples. Specimen: PBMCs. The chain uses TRBV7-2 and TRBJ1-2; 10 positions match TRBD1. CDR3 sequence reads: CASSLAGQGHGYTF. The CDR3 nucleotides read TGTGCCAGCAGCTTAGCGGGACAGGGGCATGGCTACACCTTC.